A selection of T cell receptor beta chains follows, all from one sample in a study of coeliac disease. Sequencing used immunoSEQ multiplex PCR; TCRdb keeps in-frame clones, though not all of them. The sample has about 3,300 clones, less than 75% seen once. Sequencing was carried out using lymphocytes from the gut lamina propria. These receptors all stem from a man of 80 years or more without celiac disease. Both conserved end residues are part of each CDR3. A D gene is named only where the DNA matches it firmly. Clone size is shown for a subset of rows, as once, few, many or a class of expanded clone.

abundance: .; d_gene: .; j_gene: TRBJ1-6; len: 14; v_gene: TRBV27; CDR3nt: TGTGCCAGCAGTTTAAGGGGGGGCGGACAAACCCTCCACTTT; CDR3aa: CASSLRGGGQTLHF
abundance: .; d_gene: TRBD2; j_gene: TRBJ2-7; len: 14; v_gene: TRBV2; CDR3nt: TGTGCCAGCTCCACCGGGACTAGCAGTTACGAGCAGTACTTC; CDR3aa: CASSTGTSSYEQYF
abundance: .; d_gene: .; j_gene: TRBJ2-3; len: 12; v_gene: TRBV5-6; CDR3nt: TGTGCCAGCAGCTTGGTAGCAGATACGCAGTATTTT; CDR3aa: CASSLVADTQYF
abundance: few; d_gene: TRBD2; j_gene: TRBJ2-1; len: 19; v_gene: TRBV10-2; CDR3nt: TGCGCCAGCAGTGAGAGGAGGCTCTCCGGACTAGCGGGAGTTGGTGAGCAGTTCTTC; CDR3aa: CASSERRLSGLAGVGEQFF
abundance: .; d_gene: .; j_gene: TRBJ2-1; len: 15; v_gene: TRBV5-1; CDR3nt: TGCGCCAGCAGCCCTGGACTACCGAATACCAATGAGCAGTTCTTC; CDR3aa: CASSPGLPNTNEQFF
abundance: .; d_gene: TRBD1; j_gene: TRBJ1-6; len: 14; v_gene: TRBV19; CDR3nt: TGTGCCAGTAGTATCGGCCAGGGGGCTGGACCCCTCCACTTT; CDR3aa: CASSIGQGAGPLHF
abundance: .; d_gene: .; j_gene: TRBJ2-1; len: 15; v_gene: TRBV27; CDR3nt: TGTGCCAGCAGTTTTGCGTCGGGAGTGTACAATGAGCAGTTCTTC; CDR3aa: CASSFASGVYNEQFF
abundance: once; d_gene: TRBD2; j_gene: TRBJ2-5; len: 15; v_gene: TRBV14; CDR3nt: TGTGCCAGCAGAGGGACTAGCGACAACCAAGAGACCCAGTACTTC; CDR3aa: CASRGTSDNQETQYF
abundance: .; d_gene: .; j_gene: TRBJ1-2; len: 16; v_gene: TRBV28; CDR3nt: TGTGCCAGCAGTTTACGTGGGGCGGGGGGGGCGAATGGCTACACCTTC; CDR3aa: CASSLRGAGGANGYTF
abundance: .; d_gene: TRBD2; j_gene: TRBJ2-1; len: 15; v_gene: TRBV27; CDR3nt: TGTGCCAGCAGTCCACTAGCGGGGGTGACTCGAGAGCAGTTCTTC; CDR3aa: CASSPLAGVTREQFF
abundance: .; d_gene: .; j_gene: TRBJ1-2; len: 12; v_gene: TRBV7-9; CDR3nt: TGTGCCAGCAGCTTCACGGAGGATGGCTACACCTTC; CDR3aa: CASSFTEDGYTF
abundance: once; d_gene: TRBD2; j_gene: TRBJ2-5; len: 15; v_gene: TRBV19; CDR3nt: TGTGCCAGTAGTACCGCGACTAGCGGCCGGGAGACCCAGTACTTC; CDR3aa: CASSTATSGRETQYF
abundance: .; d_gene: TRBD1; j_gene: TRBJ2-7; len: 13; v_gene: TRBV15; CDR3nt: TGTGCCACCAGCAGGGACAGGGGGAACGAGCAGTACTTC; CDR3aa: CATSRDRGNEQYF
abundance: .; d_gene: .; j_gene: TRBJ2-7; len: 15; v_gene: TRBV6-1; CDR3nt: TGTGCCAGCAGTGTGGGACGGGAGACGGTACACGAGCAGTACTTC; CDR3aa: CASSVGRETVHEQYF
abundance: .; d_gene: TRBD1; j_gene: TRBJ1-2; len: 11; v_gene: TRBV20-1; CDR3nt: TGCAGTGCTTCAGGGGGGTATGGCTACACCTTC; CDR3aa: CSASGGYGYTF
abundance: .; d_gene: .; j_gene: TRBJ1-1; len: 13; v_gene: TRBV2; CDR3nt: TGTGCCAGCAGTAGAGAGGGCGAGACTGAAGCTTTCTTT; CDR3aa: CASSREGETEAFF
abundance: large; d_gene: TRBD1; j_gene: TRBJ2-7; len: 13; v_gene: TRBV28; CDR3nt: TGTGCCAGCACCTTACAGGGGCCCTACGAGCAGTACTTC; CDR3aa: CASTLQGPYEQYF
abundance: .; d_gene: TRBD2; j_gene: TRBJ2-1; len: 16; v_gene: TRBV9; CDR3nt: TGTGCCAGCAGCGTAGTCGGACTAGCGGGGGACAATGAGCAGTTCTTC; CDR3aa: CASSVVGLAGDNEQFF
abundance: .; d_gene: .; j_gene: TRBJ2-2; len: 16; v_gene: TRBV19; CDR3nt: TGTGCCAGTAGGACCATAGGGGGGGGAAACACCGGGGAGCTGTTTTTT; CDR3aa: CASRTIGGGNTGELFF
abundance: .; d_gene: TRBD1; j_gene: TRBJ2-2; len: 15; v_gene: TRBV5-1; CDR3nt: TGCGCCAGCAGCTCAACAGGGGGTTCGGTCGGGGAGCTGTTTTTT; CDR3aa: CASSSTGGSVGELFF
abundance: few; d_gene: .; j_gene: TRBJ2-3; len: 17; v_gene: TRBV7-9; CDR3nt: TGTGCCAGCAGCTCCTACAGGGGAGGTGGGTCCACAGATACGCAGTATTTT; CDR3aa: CASSSYRGGGSTDTQYF
abundance: .; d_gene: TRBD2; j_gene: TRBJ2-7; len: 19; v_gene: TRBV5-6; CDR3nt: TGTGCCAGCAGCTTATCCTCCTCAGCGGGAGGGCCGTCGATCTACGAGCAGTACTTC; CDR3aa: CASSLSSSAGGPSIYEQYF
abundance: .; d_gene: TRBD1; j_gene: TRBJ1-2; len: 14; v_gene: TRBV9; CDR3nt: TGTGCCAGCAGCCTTCGACAGGGAGTCTATGGCTACACCTTC; CDR3aa: CASSLRQGVYGYTF
abundance: .; d_gene: .; j_gene: TRBJ1-1; len: 13; v_gene: TRBV7-9; CDR3nt: TGTGCCAGCAGCTTACAGGGGCCCACTGAAGCTTTCTTT; CDR3aa: CASSLQGPTEAFF
abundance: .; d_gene: .; j_gene: TRBJ1-3; len: 15; v_gene: TRBV19; CDR3nt: TGTGCCAGTAGCCCCCCGAGGAACTCTGGAAACACCATATATTTT; CDR3aa: CASSPPRNSGNTIYF